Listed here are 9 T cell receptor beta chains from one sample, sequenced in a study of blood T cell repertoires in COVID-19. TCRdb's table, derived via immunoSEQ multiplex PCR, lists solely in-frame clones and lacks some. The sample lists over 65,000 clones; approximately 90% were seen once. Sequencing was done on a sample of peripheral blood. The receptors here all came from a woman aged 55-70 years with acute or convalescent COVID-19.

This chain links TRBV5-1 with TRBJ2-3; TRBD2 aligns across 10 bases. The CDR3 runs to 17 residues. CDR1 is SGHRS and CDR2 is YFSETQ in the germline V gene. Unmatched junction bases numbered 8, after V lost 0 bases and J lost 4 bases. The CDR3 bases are TGCGCCAGCAGCTTGGCTCTAGCGGGGGCCGCCTCAGATACGCAGTATTTT. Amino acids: CASSLALAGAASDTQYF. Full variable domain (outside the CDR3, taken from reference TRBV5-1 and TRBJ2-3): KAGVTQTPRYLIKTRGQQVTLSCSPISGHRSVSWYQQTPGQGLQFLFEYFSETQRNKGNFPGRFSGRQFSNSRSEMNVSTLELGDSALYLCASSLALAGAASDTQYFGPGTRLTVL.

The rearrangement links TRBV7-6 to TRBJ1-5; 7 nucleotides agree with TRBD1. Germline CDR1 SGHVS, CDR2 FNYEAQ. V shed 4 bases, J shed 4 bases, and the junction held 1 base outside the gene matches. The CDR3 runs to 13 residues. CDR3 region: CASSSQGNQPQHF. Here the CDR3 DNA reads TGTGCCAGCAGCTCACAGGGGAATCAGCCCCAGCATTTT.

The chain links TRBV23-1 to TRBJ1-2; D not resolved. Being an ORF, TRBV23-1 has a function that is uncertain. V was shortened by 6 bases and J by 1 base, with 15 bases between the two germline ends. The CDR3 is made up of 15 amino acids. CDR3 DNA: TGCGCCAGCAGCCGGCGCCTCAGGATTAACTATGGCTACACCTTC. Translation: CASSRRLRINYGYTF.

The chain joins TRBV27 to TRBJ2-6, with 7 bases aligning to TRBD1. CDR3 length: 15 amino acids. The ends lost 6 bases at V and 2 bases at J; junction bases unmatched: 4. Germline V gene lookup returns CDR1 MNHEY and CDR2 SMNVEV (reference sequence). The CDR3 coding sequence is TGTGCCAGCAGGGAGCAGGGGGCTGGGGCCAACGTCCTGACTTTC. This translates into CASREQGAGANVLTF.

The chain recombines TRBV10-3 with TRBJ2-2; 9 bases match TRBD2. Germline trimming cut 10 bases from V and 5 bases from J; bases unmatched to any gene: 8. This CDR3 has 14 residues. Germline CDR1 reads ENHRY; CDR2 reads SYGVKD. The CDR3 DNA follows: TGTGCCACCTCCGGGACTAGCCGTACCGGGGAGCTGTTTTTT. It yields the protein CATSGTSRTGELFF.

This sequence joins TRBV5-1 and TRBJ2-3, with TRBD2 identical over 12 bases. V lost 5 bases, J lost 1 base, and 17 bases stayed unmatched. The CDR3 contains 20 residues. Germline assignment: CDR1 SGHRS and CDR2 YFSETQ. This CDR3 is CASSRLAGGLAQGGTDTQYF. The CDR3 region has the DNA TGCGCCAGCAGTCGGCTAGCGGGAGGGCTAGCCCAGGGCGGCACAGATACGCAGTATTTT.

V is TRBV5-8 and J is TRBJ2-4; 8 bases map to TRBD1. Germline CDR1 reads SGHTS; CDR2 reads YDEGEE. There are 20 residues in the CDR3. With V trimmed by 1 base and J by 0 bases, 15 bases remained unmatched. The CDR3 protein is CASSLSSGGARWEAKNIQYF. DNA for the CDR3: TGTGCCAGCAGCTTGTCATCAGGGGGCGCGAGGTGGGAAGCCAAAAACATTCAGTACTTC.

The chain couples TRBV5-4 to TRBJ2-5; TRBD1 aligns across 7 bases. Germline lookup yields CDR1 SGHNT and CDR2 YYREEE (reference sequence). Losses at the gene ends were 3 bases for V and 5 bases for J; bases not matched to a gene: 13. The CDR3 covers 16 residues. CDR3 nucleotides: TGTGCCAGCAGCTCACGACAGGGCCTTCCAGCCGAGACCCAGTACTTC. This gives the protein CASSSRQGLPAETQYF.

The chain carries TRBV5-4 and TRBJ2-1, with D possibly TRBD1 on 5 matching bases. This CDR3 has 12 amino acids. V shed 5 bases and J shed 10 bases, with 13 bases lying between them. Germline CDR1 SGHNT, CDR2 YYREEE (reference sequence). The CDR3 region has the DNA TGTGCCAGCAGATTTCGCCAGGGCGAGCAGTTCTTC. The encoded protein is CASRFRQGEQFF. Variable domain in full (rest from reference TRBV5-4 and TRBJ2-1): ETGVTQSPTHLIKTRGQQVTLRCSSQSGHNTVSWYQQALGQGPQFIFQYYREEENGRGNFPPRFSGLQFPNYSSELNVNALELDDSALYLCASRFRQGEQFFGPGTRLTVL.